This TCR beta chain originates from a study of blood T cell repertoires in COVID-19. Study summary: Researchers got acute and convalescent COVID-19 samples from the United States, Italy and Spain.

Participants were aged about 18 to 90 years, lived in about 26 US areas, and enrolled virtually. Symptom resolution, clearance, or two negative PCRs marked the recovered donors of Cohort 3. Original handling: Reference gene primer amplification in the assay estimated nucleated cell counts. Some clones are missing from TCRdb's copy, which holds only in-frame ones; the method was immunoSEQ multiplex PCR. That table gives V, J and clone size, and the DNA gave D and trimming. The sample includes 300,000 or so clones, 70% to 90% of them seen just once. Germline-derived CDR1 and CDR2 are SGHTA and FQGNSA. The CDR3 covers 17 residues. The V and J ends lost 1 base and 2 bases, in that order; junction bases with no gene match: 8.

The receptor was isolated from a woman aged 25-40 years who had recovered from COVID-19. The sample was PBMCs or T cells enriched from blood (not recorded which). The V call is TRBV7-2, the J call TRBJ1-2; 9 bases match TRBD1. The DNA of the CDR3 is TGTGCCAGCAGCTTAGGAGGGGGACAGGGACCCAACTATGGCTACACCTTC. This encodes CASSLGGGQGPNYGYTF.